The 13 T cell receptor beta chains given below trace back to one sample, sequenced in a study of STAT5B mutations in CD4+ large granular lymphocyte leukemia. Here immunoSEQ multiplex PCR was the method, and the copy in TCRdb shows in-frame clones only, minus some. Of about 33,000 clones detected, around four fifths appear once; the ten largest clones hold 0.29%. Sequences were obtained from CD4+ T cells from blood buffy coats. These receptor sequences come from a human donor in good health.

The chain uses TRBV13 and TRBJ1-1, with no clear D. This CDR3 is 16 amino acids long. CDR1 PRHDT and CDR2 FYEKMQ come from the germline V gene (reference sequence). V was pared by 2 bases and J by 2 bases, with 15 bases between. Here the CDR3 reads CASSLPRFRGNTEAFF. CDR3 sequence (DNA): TGTGCCAGCAGCTTACCCCGGTTTAGAGGTAACACTGAAGCTTTCTTT.

There are a few counts of this clone. V usage is TRBV19 and J usage is TRBJ1-3; D ambiguous. The germline V and J ends were trimmed by 3 bases and 2 bases, with 5 bases remaining between them. CDR3 length: 13 amino acids. Germline V lookup: CDR1 LNHDA, CDR2 SQIVND (reference sequence). The CDR3 region is CASSISPGNTIYF. The DNA of the CDR3 is TGTGCCAGTAGTATCTCACCTGGAAACACCATATATTTT.

The chain carries TRBV10-3 and TRBJ2-7, with D unclear. This CDR3 spans 12 amino acids. CDR1 ENHRY and CDR2 SYGVKD come from the germline V gene. The germline V and J ends were trimmed by 4 bases and 0 bases, with 4 bases remaining between them. This chain's CDR3 is CAISVDSYEQYF. DNA of the CDR3: TGTGCCATCAGTGTAGACTCCTACGAGCAGTACTTC.

This clone was observed a few times. V usage is TRBV29-1 and J usage is TRBJ1-1, with TRBD1 matching over 7 bases. V was pared by 5 bases and J by 4 bases, with 4 bases of the junction left unmatched. The CDR3 contains 12 residues. CDR1 and CDR2 (germline): SQVTM, ANQGSEA. CDR3 nucleotide sequence: TGCAGCGTTATACCAGGGGGCACTGAAGCTTTCTTT. Translating gives CSVIPGGTEAFF.

The chain recombines TRBV7-2 with TRBJ2-7; 7 bases fit TRBD2. The CDR3 loop spans 16 amino acids. Trimming cost V 5 bases and J 4 bases; bases outside gene matches: 14. Germline CDR1 and CDR2: SGHTA and FQGNSA. CDR3 DNA sequence: TGTGCCAGCAGCCCGACTAGGGCGGGAGTTCAGTACGAGCAGTACTTC. This sequence encodes CASSPTRAGVQYEQYF.

The V and J genes are TRBV2 and TRBJ2-6; unclear D gene. The CDR3 spans 18 residues. V was shortened by 7 bases and J by 1 base, with 20 bases between the two germline ends. CDR1 is SNHLY and CDR2 is FYNNEI in the germline V gene. The CDR3 region is CASTRRPSSRSGANVLTF. CDR3 DNA sequence: TGTGCCAGCACTAGGAGACCATCAAGTCGTTCTGGGGCCAACGTCCTGACTTTC.

This chain joins TRBV4-2 and TRBJ2-7; the match to TRBD2 covers 11 bases. The CDR3 runs 18 residues. Germline V lookup: CDR1 LGHNA, CDR2 YNFKEQ. Trimming took 0 bases from V and 2 from J; bases not matched to a gene: 9. For the CDR3, the DNA is TGTGCCAGCAGCCAAGATAGCGGGGCTAGCGGGGGGACCTACGAGCAGTACTTC. This codes for CASSQDSGASGGTYEQYF.

This chain links TRBV15 with TRBJ1-1; 7 bases align to TRBD1. Germline assignment: CDR1 LNHNV and CDR2 YYDKDF (reference sequence). The CDR3 covers 15 residues. The J segment lost 0 bases and the V segment lost 5 bases, leaving 6 bases of the junction unmatched. The CDR3 loop reads CATSYQQGLNTEAFF. CDR3 nucleotides: TGTGCCACCAGCTATCAACAGGGGTTGAACACTGAAGCTTTCTTT.

V is TRBV5-1 and J is TRBJ1-2; D is perhaps TRBD1 (6 bases). V shed 7 bases and J shed 4 bases, with 8 bases lying between them. Germline values: CDR1 SGHRS, CDR2 YFSETQ. The CDR3 loop spans 11 amino acids. In nucleotides, the CDR3 is TGCGCCAGCGAGGGGGTCTATGGCTACACCTTC. Translating it yields CASEGVYGYTF.

This chain uses TRBV7-9 with TRBJ1-2; D is possibly TRBD1 (6 bases). V was trimmed by 0 bases and J by 3 bases, leaving 8 bases between them. The germline CDR1 and CDR2 sequences are SEHNR and FQNEAQ (reference sequence). The CDR3 is made up of 14 amino acids. The CDR3 DNA is TGTGCCAGCAGCTTAGCCGGACAGCACTATGGCTACACCTTC. This sequence encodes CASSLAGQHYGYTF.

V and J are TRBV7-2 and TRBJ2-3, with D hard to call. This CDR3 is 14 amino acids long. V lost 3 bases and J 5 bases, leaving 12 bases between the germline ends. Per germline, CDR1 SGHTA and CDR2 FQGNSA. CDR3 nucleotides: TGTGCCAGCAGCTTTCAAAGGAATGGAGATACGCAGTATTTT. As protein: CASSFQRNGDTQYF.

This sequence joins TRBV6-5 and TRBJ2-7; a possible D gene is TRBD1 (5 bases). CDR1 is MNHEY, CDR2 SVGAGI, per germline. CDR3 size: 15 residues. The V gene lost 4 bases and the J gene lost 3 bases, with 16 bases spanning the gap. CDR3 bases: TGTGCCAGCAGTTCCGTTCGTTCAGGGTACTACGAGCAGTACTTC. Protein sequence: CASSSVRSGYYEQYF.

In this sample, this clone turned up once. The gene calls are TRBV10-3 and TRBJ1-1, with D perhaps TRBD1 (6 bases). The germline gives CDR1 ENHRY, CDR2 SYGVKD. The CDR3 is 13 residues long. Trimming shortened V by 7 bases and J by 5 bases, and 14 bases separated the two germline ends. This CDR3 reads CAITPGGLTEAFF. The CDR3 DNA follows: TGTGCCATCACCCCCGGGGGGCTGACTGAAGCTTTCTTT.